These 22 T cell receptor beta chains were all obtained from the same sample, sequenced in a study of molecular identifiers for immune sequencing clone quantification. TCRdb re-called the PCR reads through MiXCR, storing one row per CDR3 protein. The table has 80,000 to 130,000 distinct CDR3 sequences, approximately 40% seen once. Material for sequencing was naive CD8+ T cells from blood, with Jurkat cell RNA spiked in. Subset of the sample: FACS-sorted CD8+CD4-CCR7+CD45RA+ naive T cells. The receptor set was obtained from a human donor in good health. Some libraries in this study had Jurkat cell RNA spiked in.

The chain carries TRBV5-5 and TRBJ2-7, with D hard to call. The CDR3 is made up of 13 amino acids. V lost 1 base to trimming and J lost 0 bases, with 5 bases between them. Germline loops: CDR1 SGHKS, CDR2 YYEKEE (reference sequence). The chain's CDR3 is CASSLTHSYEQYF. CDR3 in DNA: TGTGCCAGCAGCTTGACCCACTCCTACGAGCAGTACTTC.

At least ten counts were recorded for this clonotype. The chain is built from TRBV12-3 or TRBV12-4 and TRBJ2-2; possibly TRBD1 for D (7 bases). CDR3 size: 15 residues. Trimming took 6 bases from V and 9 from J, leaving 20 bases between them. CDR3 coding DNA: TGTGCCAGCAGCCGCGGACAGGCGGAGGGCCGGGAGCTGTTTTTT. Protein sequence: CASSRGQAEGRELFF.

This chain uses TRBV27 with TRBJ1-1; tentatively, D is TRBD1 (5 bases). Germline V gene sequence: CDR1 MNHEY, CDR2 SMNVEV (reference sequence). This CDR3 is 13 amino acids long. Trimming pared 7 bases from V and 6 bases from J, leaving 15 bases between. The CDR3 protein is CASTNAGGAEAFF. CDR3 nucleotides: TGTGCCAGCACGAACGCGGGGGGGGCTGAAGCTTTCTTT.

On this clonotype itself: Since no conserved phenylalanine or tryptophan closes the CDR3, a read error is the likely cause. The rearrangement joins TRBV7-9 to TRBJ2-7; 8 positions match TRBD1. The ends lost 4 bases at V and 5 bases at J; junction bases unmatched: 10. In germline, CDR1 is SEHNR, CDR2 FQNEAQ (reference sequence). The CDR3 spans 15 residues. CDR3 protein: CASSWGRQGTHEQYI. CDR3 nucleotides: TGTGCCAGCAGCTGGGGGCGACAGGGGACCCACGAGCAGTACATC.

This clonotype was observed a handful of times. The gene calls are TRBV29-1 and TRBJ2-7; D might be TRBD2 (6 bases). Germline V gene sequence: CDR1 SQVTM, CDR2 ANQGSEA. V dropped 1 base and J dropped 1 base, with 11 bases sitting between them. The CDR3 is made up of 14 amino acids. CDR3 nucleotides: TGCAGCGTTGAAGTCCGGGACTCTTCCTACGAGCAGTACTTC. Translation gives CSVEVRDSSYEQYF.

V gene TRBV19 combines with J gene TRBJ1-1; D not certain. CDR1 and CDR2 from the germline V gene are LNHDA and SQIVND (reference sequence). Trimming took off 3 bases at V and 11 bases at J, with 19 bases between the two ends. This CDR3 is built from 14 residues. CDR3 sequence reads: CASSIVGSSSGAFF. CDR3 coding DNA: TGTGCCAGTAGTATCGTCGGGTCCTCCTCTGGGGCTTTCTTT.

This clonotype was recorded a few times. The germline gene is not matched at one end of the junction; a read error may be the cause. The chain links TRBV27 to TRBJ2-5, with unresolved D. The CDR3 has 13 amino acids. CDR1 MNHEY and CDR2 SMNVEV come from the germline V gene (reference sequence). CDR3 sequence reads: CASSPLNQATQYF. The CDR3 coding sequence is TGTGCCAGCAGCCCTCTCAATCAAGCGACCCAGTACTTC.

A single count supports this clonotype. The rearrangement joins TRBV18 to TRBJ2-1; TRBD2 agrees at 7 bases. V shed 3 bases, J shed 2 bases, and the junction held 7 bases outside the gene matches. CDR1 and CDR2 from the germline V gene are KGHSH and LQKENI. This CDR3 is built from 16 residues. In DNA form, the CDR3 reads TGTGCCAGCTCACCTCGGACTAGTAGTACCTACAATGAGCAGTTCTTC. The encoded protein is CASSPRTSSTYNEQFF.

This clonotype was found many times. This sequence joins TRBV5-6 and TRBJ2-7, with TRBD2 matching 12 bases. Germline V lookup: CDR1 SGHDT, CDR2 YYEEEE. The trim removed 4 bases at V and 2 bases at J, leaving 10 bases unmatched. The length of the CDR3 is 17 residues. The CDR3 loop is CASSAGTSGRWPYEQYF. For the CDR3, the DNA is TGTGCCAGCAGCGCAGGCACTAGCGGGAGGTGGCCCTACGAGCAGTACTTC.

The chain uses TRBV3-1 and TRBJ1-1, with D uncertain. Trimming shortened V by 1 base and J by 1 base, and 13 bases separated the two germline ends. CDR1 and CDR2 from the germline V gene are LGHDT and YNNKEL (reference sequence). CDR3 size: 16 residues. CDR3 loop: CASSQARVSRNTEAFF. CDR3 DNA sequence: TGTGCCAGCAGCCAAGCCCGGGTCTCTAGGAACACTGAAGCTTTCTTT.

With respect to this clonotype: The conserved closing phenylalanine or tryptophan is absent in this CDR3, likely reflecting a read error. The chain links TRBV9 to TRBJ2-7; 13 nucleotides agree with TRBD2. The germline CDR1 and CDR2 sequences are SGDLS and YYNGEE. This CDR3 has 16 residues. V was pared by 3 bases and J by 5 bases, with 8 bases of the junction left unmatched. In nucleotides, the CDR3 is TGTGCCAGCAGCGATGGGACTAGCGGGATGGGCGACGAGCAGTACATC. Residues: CASSDGTSGMGDEQYI.

The chain carries TRBV9 and TRBJ2-1; possibly TRBD1 for D (6 bases). Germline lookup yields CDR1 SGDLS and CDR2 YYNGEE. V lost 7 bases and J 1 base, leaving 15 bases between the germline ends. The CDR3 spans 15 residues. The CDR3, as DNA: TGTGCCAGCGGTACAGGGTTGGCTTCCTACAATGAGCAGTTCTTC. Amino acid sequence: CASGTGLASYNEQFF.

The V call is TRBV4-1, the J call TRBJ2-7; 9 positions agree with TRBD2. The ends lost 2 bases at V and 5 bases at J; junction bases unmatched: 7. CDR1 is MGHRA, CDR2 YSYEKL, per germline. The CDR3 loop spans 15 amino acids. The CDR3 region is CASSQNWGTSNEQYF. As DNA, the CDR3 is TGCGCCAGCAGCCAAAATTGGGGGACTAGCAACGAGCAGTACTTC.

V is TRBV5-1 and J is TRBJ2-3; 10 bases match TRBD2. Looked up from germline, CDR1 is SGHRS and CDR2 is YFSETQ. The CDR3 has 19 amino acids. With V trimmed by 2 bases and J by 2 bases, 14 bases remained unmatched. The CDR3 DNA reads as TGCGCCAGCAGCTTCGGGGGTCTCCAAGCGGGAGGGCCCACAGATACGCAGTATTTT. Protein sequence: CASSFGGLQAGGPTDTQYF.

This clonotype was seen more than once but under ten times. The chain is built from TRBV7-9 and TRBJ2-2; D is unresolved. The germline V and J ends were trimmed by 7 bases and 1 base, with 10 bases remaining between them. The CDR3 consists of 14 residues. Germline CDR1 reads SEHNR; CDR2 reads FQNEAQ (reference sequence). The CDR3 DNA reads TGTGCCAGCATTAAAGGGCGGAACACCGGGGAGCTGTTTTTT. As protein: CASIKGRNTGELFF.

The chain couples TRBV19 to TRBJ2-2, with D hard to call. Germline V gene lookup returns CDR1 LNHDA and CDR2 SQIVND (reference sequence). The CDR3 has 10 amino acids. Trimming removed 10 bases at V and 6 bases at J, with 6 bases between. CDR3 sequence reads: CATSAGELFF. The CDR3 nucleotides read TGTGCCACTTCGGCCGGGGAGCTGTTTTTT.

Many counts were recorded for this clonotype. V usage is TRBV5-5 and J usage is TRBJ1-1; TRBD1 matches at 7 bases. V lost 0 bases to trimming and J lost 4 bases; unmatched junction nucleotides: 6. The CDR3 has 15 amino acids. From germline, CDR1 is SGHKS and CDR2 YYEKEE (reference sequence). For the CDR3, the DNA is TGTGCCAGCAGCTTGGTCAAGAGGGGGCTCACTGAAGCTTTCTTT. Translation: CASSLVKRGLTEAFF.

This clonotype was seen once. A read error may explain this, as a much larger clone is one base away. The CDR3 ends on some other residue instead of the conserved phenylalanine or tryptophan, so this is likely a read error. The chain employs TRBV4-1 and TRBJ1-1; no definite D call. The germline V gene encodes CDR1 MGHRA and CDR2 YSYEKL. V dropped 0 bases and J dropped 4 bases, with 18 bases sitting between them. This CDR3 has 17 amino acids. The CDR3 spells CASSQDPAAPAATEAFY. CDR3 in DNA: TGCGCCAGCAGCCAAGATCCGGCGGCCCCAGCGGCCACTGAAGCTTTCTAT.

This clonotype was seen a few times. V and J are TRBV20-1 and TRBJ2-7; D might be TRBD2 (5 bases). The V gene lost 2 bases and the J gene lost 0 bases, with 14 bases spanning the gap. The CDR3 has 15 residues. CDR1 is DFQATT and CDR2 is SNEGSKA in the germline V gene (reference sequence). This CDR3 is CSARRRAEISYEQYF. CDR3 sequence (DNA): TGCAGTGCTAGACGGCGAGCGGAGATCTCCTACGAGCAGTACTTC.

This clonotype was picked up one time. Just one base apart from a much larger clone, this may be a read error. This chain joins TRBV19 and TRBJ1-1; maybe TRBD1 (5 bases). Germline CDR1 reads LNHDA; CDR2 reads SQIVND (reference sequence). The CDR3 has 12 residues. V was pared by 6 bases and J by 10 bases, with 15 bases between. CDR3 in DNA: TGTGCCAGTAGCGGGGCCACTGGGGGAGCTTTCTTT. Encoded protein: CASSGATGGAFF.

This clonotype was recorded once. The junction differs from germline at one of its ends, possibly a read error. This chain connects TRBV4-3 to TRBJ2-2, with D tentatively TRBD1 or TRBD2 (5 bases each). CDR1 is LGHNA and CDR2 is YSLEER in the germline V gene. The CDR3 runs to 14 residues. CDR3 DNA: TGCGCCAGCAGCCAAGGACAGAACACCGGGGAGCTGGTTTTT. Its translation is CASSQGQNTGELVF.

This clonotype occurred a few times. The V and J genes are TRBV2 and TRBJ1-4; D is possibly TRBD1 (6 bases). V was pared by 6 bases and J by 0 bases, with 23 bases between. This CDR3 region has 19 residues. In germline, CDR1 is SNHLY, CDR2 FYNNEI. For the CDR3, the DNA is TGTGCCAGCAGCCGGACAGCCCAACTCTTTATTGCAACTAATGAAAAACTGTTTTTT. Translation gives CASSRTAQLFIATNEKLFF.